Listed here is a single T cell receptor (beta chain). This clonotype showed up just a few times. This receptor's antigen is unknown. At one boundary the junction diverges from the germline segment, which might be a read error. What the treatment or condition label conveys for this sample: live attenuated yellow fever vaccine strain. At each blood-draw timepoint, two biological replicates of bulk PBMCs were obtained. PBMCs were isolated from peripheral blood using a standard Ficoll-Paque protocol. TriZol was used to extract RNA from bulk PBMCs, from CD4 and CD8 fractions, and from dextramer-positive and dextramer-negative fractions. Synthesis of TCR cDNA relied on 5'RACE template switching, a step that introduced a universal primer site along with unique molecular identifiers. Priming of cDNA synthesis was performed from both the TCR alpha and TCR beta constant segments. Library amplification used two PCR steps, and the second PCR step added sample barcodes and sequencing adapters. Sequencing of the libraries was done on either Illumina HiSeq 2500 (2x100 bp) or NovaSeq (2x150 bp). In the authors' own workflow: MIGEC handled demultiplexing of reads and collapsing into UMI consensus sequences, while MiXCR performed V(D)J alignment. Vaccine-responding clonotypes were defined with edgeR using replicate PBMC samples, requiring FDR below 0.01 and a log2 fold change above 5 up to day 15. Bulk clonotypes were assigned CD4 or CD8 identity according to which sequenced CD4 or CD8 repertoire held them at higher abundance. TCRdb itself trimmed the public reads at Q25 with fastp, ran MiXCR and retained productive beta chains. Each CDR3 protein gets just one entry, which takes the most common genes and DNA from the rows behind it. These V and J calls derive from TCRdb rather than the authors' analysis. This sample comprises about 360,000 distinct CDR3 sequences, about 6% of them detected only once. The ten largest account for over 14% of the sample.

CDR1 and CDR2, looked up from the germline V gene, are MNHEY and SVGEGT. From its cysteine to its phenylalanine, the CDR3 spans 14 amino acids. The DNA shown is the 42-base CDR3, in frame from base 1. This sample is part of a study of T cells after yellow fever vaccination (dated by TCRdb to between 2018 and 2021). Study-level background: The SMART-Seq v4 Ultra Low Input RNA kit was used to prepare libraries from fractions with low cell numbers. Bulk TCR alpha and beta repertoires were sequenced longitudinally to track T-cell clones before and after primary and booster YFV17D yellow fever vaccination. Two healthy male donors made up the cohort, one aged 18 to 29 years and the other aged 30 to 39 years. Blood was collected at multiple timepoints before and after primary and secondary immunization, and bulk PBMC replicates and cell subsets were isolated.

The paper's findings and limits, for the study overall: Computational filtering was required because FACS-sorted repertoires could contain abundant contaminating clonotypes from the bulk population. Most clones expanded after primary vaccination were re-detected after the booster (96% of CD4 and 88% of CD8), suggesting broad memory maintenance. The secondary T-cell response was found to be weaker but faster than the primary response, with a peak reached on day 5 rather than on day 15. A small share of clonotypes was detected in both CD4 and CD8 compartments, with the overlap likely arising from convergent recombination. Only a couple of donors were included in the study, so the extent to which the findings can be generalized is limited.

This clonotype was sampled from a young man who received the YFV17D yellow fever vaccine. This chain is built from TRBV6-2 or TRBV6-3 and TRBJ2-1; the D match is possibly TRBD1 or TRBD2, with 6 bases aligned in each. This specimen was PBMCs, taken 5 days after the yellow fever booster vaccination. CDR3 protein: CASSYSKGRGPGSF. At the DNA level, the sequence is TGTGCCAGCAGTTACTCGAAGGGACGGGGGCCCGGTTCCTTC.